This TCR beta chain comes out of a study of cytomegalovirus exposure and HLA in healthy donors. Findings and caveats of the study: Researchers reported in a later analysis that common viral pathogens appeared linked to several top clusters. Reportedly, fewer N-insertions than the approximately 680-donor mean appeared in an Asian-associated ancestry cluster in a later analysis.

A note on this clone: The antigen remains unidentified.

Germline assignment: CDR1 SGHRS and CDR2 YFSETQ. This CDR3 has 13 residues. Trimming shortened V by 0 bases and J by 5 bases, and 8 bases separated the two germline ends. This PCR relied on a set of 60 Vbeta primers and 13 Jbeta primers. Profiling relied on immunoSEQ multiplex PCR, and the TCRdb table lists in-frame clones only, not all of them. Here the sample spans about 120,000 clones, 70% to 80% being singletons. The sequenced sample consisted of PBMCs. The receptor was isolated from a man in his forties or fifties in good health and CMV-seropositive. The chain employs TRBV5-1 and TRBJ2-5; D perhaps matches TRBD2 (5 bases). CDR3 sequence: CASSLDPGETQYF. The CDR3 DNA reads TGCGCCAGCAGCTTGGATCCGGGGGAGACCCAGTACTTC.